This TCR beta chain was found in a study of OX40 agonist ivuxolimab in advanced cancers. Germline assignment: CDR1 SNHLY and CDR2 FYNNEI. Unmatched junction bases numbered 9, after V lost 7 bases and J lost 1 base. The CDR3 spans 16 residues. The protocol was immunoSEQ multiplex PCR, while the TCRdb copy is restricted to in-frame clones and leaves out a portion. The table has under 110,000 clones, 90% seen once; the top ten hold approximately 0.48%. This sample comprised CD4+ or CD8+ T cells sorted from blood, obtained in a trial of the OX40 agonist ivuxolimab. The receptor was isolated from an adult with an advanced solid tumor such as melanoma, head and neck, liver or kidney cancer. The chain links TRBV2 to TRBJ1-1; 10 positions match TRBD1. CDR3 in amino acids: CASMETGGWENTEAFF. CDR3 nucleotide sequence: TGTGCCAGCATGGAGACAGGGGGCTGGGAGAACACTGAAGCTTTCTTT.